The 31 T cell receptor beta chains in this list originate from one sample, sequenced in a study of human T cells and chemical hapten exposure. TCRdb passed the RACE reads through MiXCR, listing each CDR3 protein once. The top ten clones hold around 6% of a sample with 360,000 or so distinct CDR3 sequences, more than 5% of them seen once. The time point here: patch test 2, 6 weeks after DPC sensitization. Described treatment: therapeutic diphenylcyclopropenone sensitization with weekly scalp DPC. Sequencing used whole blood, obtained in connection with sensitization to the hapten diphenylcyclopropenone (DPC). The source of these receptors is a woman aged 18 to 35 with alopecia areata. Some clones in this sample may be carry-over from other donors' samples.

A few counts support this clonotype. This chain connects TRBV20-1 to TRBJ2-5; D is perhaps TRBD2 (5 bases). The length of the CDR3 is 17 residues. Germline-derived CDR1 and CDR2 are DFQATT and SNEGSKA (reference sequence). Trimming took 1 base from V and 5 from J, leaving 23 bases between them. This CDR3 is CSARVLLGASVGETQYF. The CDR3 nucleotides read TGCAGTGCTAGAGTCCTACTAGGAGCAAGCGTAGGCGAGACCCAGTACTTC.

The chain uses TRBV18 and TRBJ1-1; D uncertain. Trimming removed 2 bases from V and 1 base from J, with 8 bases in between. CDR1 and CDR2 from the germline V gene are KGHSH and LQKENI. This CDR3 spans 14 amino acids. CDR3 residues: CASSPIFGNTEAFF. The CDR3 nucleotides are TGTGCCAGCTCACCAATATTCGGGAACACTGAAGCTTTCTTT.

This chain connects TRBV20-1 to TRBJ2-1; a weak D match, TRBD1 (6 bases). The V end lost 0 bases, the J end lost 14 bases, and 20 bases lay between the germline ends. The CDR3 is 14 amino acids. Germline V gene lookup returns CDR1 DFQATT and CDR2 SNEGSKA (reference sequence). The CDR3 nucleotides read TGCAGTGCTAGAGATGAGGTTCAAGGGGGACATGAGTTCTTC. Its translation is CSARDEVQGGHEFF.

The chain combines TRBV20-1 with TRBJ2-1, with D perhaps matching TRBD2 (5 bases). Germline CDR1 reads DFQATT; CDR2 reads SNEGSKA (reference sequence). The CDR3 extends over 12 amino acids. V lost 2 bases, J lost 7 bases, and 9 bases lay in between. CDR3 DNA: TGCAGTGCTAGACCAAGGGAGAATGAGCAGTTCTTC. Its protein product is CSARPRENEQFF.

The rearrangement links TRBV20-1 to TRBJ1-3, with a weak D call TRBD1 (5 bases). Trimming shortened V by 6 bases and J by 0 bases, and 12 bases separated the two germline ends. CDR3 length: 14 residues. From germline, CDR1 is DFQATT and CDR2 SNEGSKA (reference sequence). The CDR3 loop is CSAGDSFSGNTIYF. Written as DNA, the CDR3 is TGCAGTGCAGGAGACAGTTTCTCTGGAAACACCATATATTTT.

This clonotype was detected a few times. V gene TRBV7-2 combines with J gene TRBJ1-1; D gene unclear. This CDR3 spans 16 amino acids. Germline V gene lookup returns CDR1 SGHTA and CDR2 FQGNSA. The germline V and J ends were trimmed by 4 bases and 4 bases, with 19 bases remaining between them. The CDR3 coding sequence is TGTGCCAGCAGCTACGGCCATGGAGGGTCGGGCACTGAAGCTTTCTTT. Amino acid sequence: CASSYGHGGSGTEAFF.

A note on this clonotype: A much larger clone is a single base away; this may be a read error. This chain connects TRBV7-2 to TRBJ2-7; D remains unclear. This CDR3 has 12 residues. CDR1 SGHTA and CDR2 FQGNSA come from the germline V gene. The CDR3 DNA reads TGTGCCTGCAGCTCTGACCGCTACGAGCAGTACTTC. Translated: CACSSDRYEQYF.

The table lists this clonotype with many counts. The chain uses TRBV20-1 and TRBJ1-1; 7 bases are a match to TRBD1. With 6 bases clipped from V and 0 bases from J, the junction kept 13 bases outside the gene matches. Germline CDR1 is DFQATT and CDR2 is SNEGSKA (reference sequence). There are 16 residues in the CDR3. The chain's CDR3 is CSAWRGQDAMNTEAFF. CDR3 DNA sequence: TGCAGTGCATGGAGGGGGCAGGATGCGATGAACACTGAAGCTTTCTTT.

The genes are TRBV6-6 and TRBJ2-4; 12 nucleotides match TRBD1. This CDR3 contains 15 residues. Germline CDR1 MNHNY, CDR2 SVGAGI (reference sequence). Trimming cost V 7 bases and J 5 bases; bases outside gene matches: 6. This CDR3 is CASTLGQGAQNIQYF. The CDR3, as DNA: TGTGCCAGCACCCTGGGACAGGGGGCCCAAAACATTCAGTACTTC.

The sample holds a few counts of this clonotype. The rearrangement uses TRBV6-2 or TRBV6-3 and TRBJ1-1, with D tentatively TRBD1 (6 bases). This CDR3 contains 15 residues. The germline V gene has CDR1 MNHEY and CDR2 SVGEGT. V lost 7 bases and J lost 5, with 20 bases in between. The CDR3 loop is CASITGGARRTEAFF. In nucleotides, the CDR3 is TGTGCCAGCATTACCGGGGGGGCGCGAAGAACTGAAGCTTTCTTT.

In this sample, this clonotype turned up many times. The chain combines TRBV6-6 with TRBJ1-1; a weak D match, TRBD1 (6 bases). V lost 4 bases and J 4 bases, leaving 10 bases between the germline ends. CDR3 length: 13 amino acids. Germline V gene sequence: CDR1 MNHNY, CDR2 SVGAGI (reference sequence). The CDR3, as DNA: TGTGCCAGCAGTTCACAGGGTACCACTGAAGCTTTCTTT. As protein: CASSSQGTTEAFF.

The genes are TRBV10-3 and TRBJ2-3; D gene ambiguous. This CDR3 has 14 amino acids. Trimming took 2 bases from V and 0 from J, leaving 6 bases between them. Germline V CDR1 and CDR2: ENHRY, SYGVKD. CDR3 amino acids: CAISERISTDTQYF. CDR3 DNA: TGTGCCATCAGTGAGCGGATTAGCACAGATACGCAGTATTTT.

J is TRBJ1-2 and V is TRBV7-9; D ambiguous. Looked up from germline, CDR1 is SEHNR and CDR2 is FQNEAQ (reference sequence). V gave up 1 base and J gave up 2 bases, with 17 bases separating them. The CDR3 is 17 residues long. The CDR3 here is CASSLDIVGQRNYGYTF. For the CDR3, the DNA is TGTGCCAGCAGCTTAGACATTGTTGGTCAGCGGAACTATGGCTACACCTTC.

This clonotype was seen many times. The chain couples TRBV20-1 to TRBJ1-6, with D perhaps matching TRBD1 (6 bases). The CDR3 is made up of 16 amino acids. CDR1 and CDR2 (germline): DFQATT, SNEGSKA (reference sequence). Between the trimmed V and J ends, which lost 0 bases and 10 bases, there was a span of 19 bases. Written as DNA, the CDR3 is TGCAGTGCTAGAGATCCTCAGAGGGGGATGGACTCACCCCTCCACTTT. It specifies CSARDPQRGMDSPLHF.

This rearrangement joins TRBV7-8 to TRBJ1-5; D not certain. CDR3 length equals 15 residues. The V end was cut by 4 bases, the J end by 0 bases, with 10 bases between. Germline V gene lookup returns CDR1 SGHVS and CDR2 FQNEAQ. The DNA of the CDR3 is TGTGCCAGCAGCTCCCTCGACATTAGCAATCAGCCCCAGCATTTT. This codes for CASSSLDISNQPQHF.

This clonotype was counted at least ten times. The chain has TRBV6-5 and TRBJ1-2; D unclear. The ends were cut back, 2 bases at V and 8 bases at J, with 12 bases in the middle. The CDR3 has 13 residues. From germline, CDR1 is MNHEY and CDR2 SVGAGI. CDR3 sequence (DNA): TGTGCCAGCAGTTACGGTGCAGGAGGAGGCTACACCTTC. It encodes CASSYGAGGGYTF.

This chain links TRBV5-5 with TRBJ2-1; D uncertain. The germline V gene encodes CDR1 SGHKS and CDR2 YYEKEE (reference sequence). V gave up 4 bases and J gave up 8 bases, with 19 bases separating them. This CDR3 is 15 amino acids long. The CDR3 region is CASSRLGRRFYEQFF. DNA of the CDR3: TGTGCCAGCAGCAGGCTAGGTCGTCGGTTTTATGAGCAGTTCTTC.

This clonotype is a singleton in its sample. J is TRBJ2-7 and V is TRBV19; no definite D call. This CDR3 region has 13 residues. Germline V gene data show CDR1 as LNHDA and CDR2 as SQIVND (reference sequence). V lost 2 bases, J lost 2 bases, and 7 bases lay in between. The CDR3 sequence: CASSITGTYEQYF. The CDR3 nucleotides are TGTGCCAGTAGTATAACCGGAACCTACGAGCAGTACTTC.

A few counts support this clonotype. The chain uses TRBV12-3 or TRBV12-4 and TRBJ1-1; no clear D. V lost 3 bases, J lost 3 bases, and 8 bases lay in between. This CDR3 spans 13 amino acids. This CDR3 is CASSFNGYTEAFF. The CDR3 coding sequence is TGTGCCAGCAGTTTCAACGGGTACACTGAAGCTTTCTTT.

This clonotype was detected ten times or more. The rearrangement uses TRBV2 and TRBJ1-1; 8 nucleotides match TRBD1. Germline assignment: CDR1 SNHLY and CDR2 FYNNEI. The CDR3 runs to 11 residues. With V trimmed by 4 bases and J by 11 bases, 3 bases remained unmatched. CDR3 sequence (DNA): TGTGCCAGCAGTGTGGACAGGGTCGCTTTCTTT. It yields the protein CASSVDRVAFF.

DNA for the CDR3: TGTGCCAGCAGTACCAATACAGGGGTAGCTTACAATGAGCAGTTCTTC. Its translation is CASSTNTGVAYNEQFF. The chain recombines TRBV28 with TRBJ2-1; 7 bases agree with TRBD1. CDR1 and CDR2 (germline): MDHEN, SYDVKM. Germline trimming cut 5 bases from V and 4 bases from J; bases unmatched to any gene: 11. This CDR3 has 16 residues.

There are a few counts of this clonotype. The chain links TRBV6-5 to TRBJ2-5; D unresolved. There are 15 residues in the CDR3. Germline lookup yields CDR1 MNHEY and CDR2 SVGAGI. The V and J ends lost 5 bases and 2 bases respectively, with 15 bases between them. CDR3: CASSSRATIQETQYF. Written as DNA, the CDR3 is TGTGCCAGCAGTAGCCGGGCCACCATTCAAGAGACCCAGTACTTC.

This clonotype turned up a few times. The chain carries TRBV7-6 and TRBJ2-2, with D perhaps TRBD1 or TRBD2 (5 bases each). This CDR3 spans 16 amino acids. Trimming cost V 4 bases and J 1 base, with 13 bases left between them. From germline, CDR1 is SGHVS and CDR2 FNYEAQ. CDR3 nucleotide sequence: TGTGCCAGCAGCTCCCGGGACGGTTGGAACACCGGGGAGCTGTTTTTT. Protein sequence: CASSSRDGWNTGELFF.

This clonotype was seen a handful of times. This chain joins TRBV4-2 and TRBJ1-5; D is perhaps TRBD1 (6 bases). Germline V CDR1 and CDR2: LGHNA, YNFKEQ. This CDR3 contains 16 residues. V was cut by 4 bases and J by 1 base, with 14 bases left in between. The CDR3 DNA reads as TGTGCCAGCAGCCCTGCGAAGGGGGAAAGCAATCAGCCCCAGCATTTT. Translating gives CASSPAKGESNQPQHF.

This chain uses TRBV2 with TRBJ2-3, with TRBD2 matching 12 bases. The V segment lost 4 bases and the J segment 2 bases; nucleotides outside the gene matches: 4. The CDR3 runs to 16 residues. Germline V lookup: CDR1 SNHLY, CDR2 FYNNEI. CDR3 bases: TGTGCCAGCAGTGGGGCTAGCGGGGGGGCCACAGATACGCAGTATTTT. This encodes CASSGASGGATDTQYF.

The rearrangement joins TRBV3-1 to TRBJ2-2; TRBD1 aligns across 8 bases. This CDR3 contains 17 residues. Germline assignment: CDR1 LGHDT and CDR2 YNNKEL (reference sequence). V dropped 6 bases and J dropped 1; count of bases not matched to a gene: 10. CDR3 loop: CASRGTGPLENTGELFF. Written as DNA, the CDR3 is TGTGCCAGCAGGGGGACAGGCCCACTGGAGAACACCGGGGAGCTGTTTTTT.

This chain uses TRBV6-1 with TRBJ2-2; TRBD1 agrees at 9 bases. J was trimmed by 6 bases and V by 3 bases; bases with no gene match: 8. This CDR3 is built from 16 residues. CDR1 and CDR2 from the germline V gene are MNHNS and SASEGT. This chain's CDR3 is CASSELGTGRPGELFF. Here the CDR3 DNA reads TGTGCCAGCAGTGAGTTGGGGACAGGGCGACCCGGGGAGCTGTTTTTT.

DNA of the CDR3: TGCGCCAGCAGCTTGCCTAGCGGTGTTAGCACAGATACGCAGTATTTT. Its protein product is CASSLPSGVSTDTQYF. V and J are TRBV5-1 and TRBJ2-3, with 7 bases that match TRBD2. The V segment lost 1 base and the J segment 0 bases; nucleotides outside the gene matches: 5. Per germline, CDR1 SGHRS and CDR2 YFSETQ. The CDR3 consists of 16 residues.

This clonotype appeared many times. This chain links TRBV5-6 with TRBJ1-2, with D uncertain. The V gene lost 0 bases and the J gene lost 2 bases, with 11 bases spanning the gap. CDR1 and CDR2 from the germline V gene are SGHDT and YYEEEE. The CDR3 loop spans 15 amino acids. CDR3 protein: CASSLGGPLNYGYTF. CDR3 DNA sequence: TGTGCCAGCAGCTTGGGCGGCCCTCTCAACTATGGCTACACCTTC.

This clonotype was observed a few times. V is TRBV3-1 and J is TRBJ1-3; 8 bases map to TRBD1. The CDR3 is 15 amino acids. The V gene end was trimmed by 2 bases and the J gene end by 2 bases; junction bases not matched to a gene: 2. Germline V lookup: CDR1 LGHDT, CDR2 YNNKEL (reference sequence). The CDR3 region is CASSQQTGAGNTIYF. The CDR3 DNA reads as TGTGCCAGCAGCCAACAGACAGGGGCTGGAAACACCATATATTTT.

Concerning this clonotype: Since a much larger clone is just one base distant, this may be a read error. The CDR3 carries no conserved terminal phenylalanine or tryptophan, so it likely arises from a read error. V is TRBV3-1 and J is TRBJ1-6; maybe TRBD1 (6 bases). Germline CDR1 LGHDT, CDR2 YNNKEL (reference sequence). The V gene lost 4 bases and the J gene lost 7 bases, with 23 bases spanning the gap. This CDR3 has 18 residues. The CDR3 region is CASSRLMKTGPDNSPLHV. DNA of the CDR3: TGTGCCAGCAGCCGATTAATGAAGACAGGTCCGGACAATTCACCCCTCCACGTT.